This T cell receptor (beta chain) was sequenced during a study of blood T cells in healthy people across ages. With respect to this clonotype: Its target is unknown.

Notes on the study in general: Samples with more naive T cells showed higher observed beta diversity. Leaving the PBMCs unsorted stopped any conclusive comparison of naive versus antigen-experienced cells.

A sample-barcoded 5' primer and a J-beta primer mix were used in a second PCR of about 7 to 12 cycles. Each TCR beta cDNA got a 12-nucleotide random molecular identifier. One entry per CDR3 protein results from TCRdb running MiXCR on the 5' RACE reads. Here the sample spans about 1,600,000 distinct CDR3 sequences, around two fifths being singletons. The CDR3 runs 16 residues. V dropped 1 base and J dropped 10 bases, with 20 bases sitting between them. Germline lookup yields CDR1 LNHNV and CDR2 YYDKDF (reference sequence). Each sample had at least 6.5 million PBMCs isolated. What was sequenced was blood. The V gene is TRBV15, the J gene TRBJ2-1; D tentatively fits TRBD1 or TRBD2 (5 bases each). The sequence was collected from a woman between 18 and 29 years old in good health. This chain's CDR3 is CATSRGRDVGSYEQFF. The CDR3 coding sequence is TGTGCCACCAGCAGAGGTCGGGACGTGGGGTCCTACGAGCAGTTCTTC.